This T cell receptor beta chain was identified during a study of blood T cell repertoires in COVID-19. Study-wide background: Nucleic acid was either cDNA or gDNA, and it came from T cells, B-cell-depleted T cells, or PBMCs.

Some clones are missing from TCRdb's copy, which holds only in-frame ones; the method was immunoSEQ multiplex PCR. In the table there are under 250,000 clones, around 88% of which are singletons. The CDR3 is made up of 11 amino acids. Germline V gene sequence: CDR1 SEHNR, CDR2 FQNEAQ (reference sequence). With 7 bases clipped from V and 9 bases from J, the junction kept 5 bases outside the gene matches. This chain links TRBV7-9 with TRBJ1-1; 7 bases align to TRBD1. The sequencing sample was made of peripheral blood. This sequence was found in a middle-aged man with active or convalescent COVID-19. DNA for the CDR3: TGTGCCAGCACCATGACAGGGAAAGCTTTCTTT. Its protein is CASTMTGKAFF.